Given below is one TCR beta chain in context. These data belong to a study of control samples from healthy donors and cancer patients. Assay used: immunoSEQ multiplex PCR; TCRdb lists only in-frame clones, some missing. The profile shows approximately 140,000 clones, around nine tenths of them singletons. The CDR3 has 14 residues. Germline V gene data show CDR1 as MNHEY and CDR2 as SVGAGI. The germline V and J ends were trimmed by 7 bases and 6 bases, with 16 bases remaining between them. The receptor was derived from a man in his thirties or forties in good health. The sample comprised blood. This rearrangement joins TRBV6-5 to TRBJ1-5; D is unclear. The CDR3 loop is CASIPSGYPQPQHF. In DNA, the CDR3 is TGTGCCAGCATCCCCTCGGGTTATCCTCAGCCCCAGCATTTT.